These 11 T cell receptor beta chains were sequenced from one sample in a study of TIL therapy for anti-PD-1-resistant metastatic lung cancer. Sample time point: pre-treatment sample, taken before nivolumab and TIL therapy. Most excised metastases sampled were pleural nodules or supraclavicular lymph nodes. The libraries were made with immunoSEQ v3. Assay: immunoSEQ multiplex PCR; the TCRdb copy retains only in-frame clones and omits some. Of tens of thousands of clones in the sample, 63% were seen once. The source material was tumor tissue, sampled at baseline. The receptors here all came from a woman aged 30 to 85 with non-small cell lung cancer.

The chain links TRBV18 to TRBJ2-3; TRBD2 matches 9 bases. The V gene's germline CDR1 is KGHSH and CDR2 LQKENI. V lost 4 bases to trimming and J lost 2 bases; unmatched junction nucleotides: 7. The length of the CDR3 is 16 residues. The CDR3 sequence: CASSQVAGGSTDTQYF. The CDR3 bases are TGTGCCAGCTCACAAGTTGCGGGAGGGTCCACAGATACGCAGTATTTT.

The chain joins TRBV6-4 to TRBJ1-1; 9 bases map to TRBD1. CDR3 length: 14 residues. V gave up 6 bases and J gave up 1 base; unmatched junction bases: 3. Germline V lookup: CDR1 MRHNA, CDR2 SNTAGT. The DNA for the CDR3 is TGTGCCAGCAGACCGGGACAGGGGAACACTGAAGCTTTCTTT. Translating it yields CASRPGQGNTEAFF.

This clone rates as hyperexpanded (1% or more). This chain connects TRBV27 to TRBJ1-2; the match to TRBD1 covers 9 bases. V trimming: 6 bases; J trimming: 2 bases; junction bases outside the gene matches: 4. The germline gives CDR1 MNHEY, CDR2 SMNVEV (reference sequence). The CDR3 extends over 14 amino acids. DNA for the CDR3: TGTGCCAGCAGAGTACAGGGGGCCAACTATGGCTACACCTTC. It yields the protein CASRVQGANYGYTF.

The V and J genes are TRBV27 and TRBJ2-1, with D possibly matching TRBD2 (5 bases). The CDR3 consists of 16 residues. The V gene's germline CDR1 is MNHEY and CDR2 SMNVEV (reference sequence). V lost 5 bases and J 8 bases, leaving 22 bases between the germline ends. The DNA for the CDR3 is TGTGCCAGCAGTAGCCTAGCTCCGTATGTTCGCTATGAGCAGTTCTTC. It translates to CASSSLAPYVRYEQFF.

The chain joins TRBV5-1 to TRBJ2-7, with TRBD2 matching 11 bases. Germline-derived CDR1 and CDR2 are SGHRS and YFSETQ. This CDR3 region has 15 residues. V shed 2 bases and J 6 bases; nucleotides not matched to a gene: 7. As DNA, the CDR3 is TGCGCCAGCAGCTTAGGACTAGCGGGTTCAAGCGAGCAGTACTTC. It yields the protein CASSLGLAGSSEQYF.

V and J are TRBV6-1 and TRBJ2-7; D is unclear. Per the germline V gene, CDR1 is MNHNS and CDR2 is SASEGT. The CDR3 is 14 residues long. The V and J ends lost 8 bases and 0 bases respectively, with 14 bases between them. CDR3 DNA sequence: TGTGCCAGCCCCCCAGACGGAAGCTCCTACGAGCAGTACTTC. As protein: CASPPDGSSYEQYF.

This chain links TRBV6-1 with TRBJ2-1; D is uncertain. Trimming cost V 7 bases and J 0 bases, with 10 bases left between them. The CDR3 has 14 amino acids. Germline V CDR1 and CDR2: MNHNS, SASEGT. CDR3 region: CASILGGSYNEQFF. The CDR3 coding sequence is TGTGCCAGCATATTAGGCGGCTCCTACAATGAGCAGTTCTTC.

The genes are TRBV6-1 and TRBJ2-5; 8 nucleotides line up with TRBD1. The CDR3 runs to 15 residues. The V gene's germline CDR1 is MNHNS and CDR2 SASEGT. V shed 3 bases and J 5 bases; nucleotides not matched to a gene: 8. CDR3 DNA: TGTGCCAGCAGTGATCATCGGACAGGGCGGGAGACCCAGTACTTC. Translation gives CASSDHRTGRETQYF.

The chain is built from TRBV19 and TRBJ2-3; D ambiguous. The V gene's germline CDR1 is LNHDA and CDR2 SQIVND (reference sequence). V was trimmed by 9 bases and J by 1 base, leaving 8 bases between them. The CDR3 sequence is 12 residues long. CDR3 amino acids: CASKLGTDTQYF. The CDR3 nucleotides read TGTGCCAGCAAGCTAGGCACAGATACGCAGTATTTT.

This clone was seen only a few times. The chain recombines TRBV2 with TRBJ1-2; no firm D call. Germline CDR1 SNHLY, CDR2 FYNNEI. This CDR3 comprises 14 residues. Trimming removed 0 bases at V and 7 bases at J, with 12 bases between. CDR3 coding DNA: TGTGCCAGCAGTGAAGCAGGAGGGTCAGGTGGCTACACCTTC. It yields the protein CASSEAGGSGGYTF.

The genes are TRBV29-1 and TRBJ2-1; 10 nucleotides align to TRBD2. CDR1 and CDR2 (germline): SQVTM, ANQGSEA. The CDR3 covers 16 residues. With 3 bases clipped from V and 0 bases from J, the junction kept 5 bases outside the gene matches. The DNA of the CDR3 is TGCAGCGTTGACCCTAGCGGGAGCAGCTCCTACAATGAGCAGTTCTTC. It codes for CSVDPSGSSSYNEQFF.